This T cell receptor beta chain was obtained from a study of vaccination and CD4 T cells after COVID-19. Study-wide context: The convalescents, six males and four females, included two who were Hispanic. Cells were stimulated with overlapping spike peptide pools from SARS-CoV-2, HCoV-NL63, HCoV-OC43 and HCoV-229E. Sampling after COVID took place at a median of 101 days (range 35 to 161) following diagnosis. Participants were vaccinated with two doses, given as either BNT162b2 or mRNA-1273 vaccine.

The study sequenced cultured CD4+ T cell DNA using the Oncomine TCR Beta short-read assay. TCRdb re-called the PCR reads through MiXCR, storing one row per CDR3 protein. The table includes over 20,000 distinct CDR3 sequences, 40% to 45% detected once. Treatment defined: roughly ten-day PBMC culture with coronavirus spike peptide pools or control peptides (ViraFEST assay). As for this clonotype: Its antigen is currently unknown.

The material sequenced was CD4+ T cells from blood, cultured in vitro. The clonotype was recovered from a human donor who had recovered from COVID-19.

The CDR3 loop is CASSTGGFPQHF. CDR3 DNA sequence: TGTGCCAGTAGCACGGGAGGTTTCCCCCAGCATTTT. This sequence joins TRBV19 and TRBJ1-5; D not certain. V dropped 6 bases and J dropped 10 bases, with 13 bases sitting between them. Germline values: CDR1 LNHDA, CDR2 SQIVND (reference sequence). This CDR3 is 12 amino acids long.